This T cell receptor beta chain was recorded in a study of CD8 T cells in Susac syndrome. Reverse transcription of about 0.5 to 1 ug RNA used random hexamers. TCRdb reprocessed the immunoSEQ multiplex PCR reads with MiXCR, giving one entry per CDR3 protein. The sample has roughly 150,000 distinct CDR3 sequences; around 96% are singletons. Germline V gene lookup returns CDR1 SEHNR and CDR2 FQNEAQ (reference sequence). This CDR3 is built from 13 residues. The ends were cut back, 5 bases at V and 4 bases at J, with 11 bases in the middle. The clonotype originates from a human donor with multiple sclerosis. Sequenced: CD8+ T cells from PBMCs. This chain connects TRBV7-9 to TRBJ1-2, with no clear D. The CDR3 sequence is CASSPLVGYGYTF. CDR3 bases: TGTGCCAGCAGCCCCCTGGTCGGCTATGGCTACACCTTC.